The entry below gives a single T cell receptor beta chain sequence along with its context. Its antigen is unidentified. The source of the sample is a study of memory CD4+ T cells and cytomegalovirus serostatus. Libraries were prepared by immunoSEQ multiplex PCR; TCRdb keeps only in-frame clonotypes and omits some of them. This sample has 80,000 or so clones, with around 80% found just once. Findings and caveats of the study: Suggested: most of the CMV-linked TCR signature lies in CD4+ memory cells. Of 164 reported CMV TCRbeta sequences, about 70 were found in memory CD4+ repertoires.

Per the germline V gene, CDR1 is LNHNV and CDR2 is YYDKDF (reference sequence). This CDR3 is built from 15 residues. Trimming took 0 bases from V and 6 from J, leaving 13 bases between them. Single viable CD3+CD4+CD8-CD45RO+ cells were sorted as the memory CD4+ T cells. CD4+ T cells were isolated by positive magnetic selection. V is TRBV15 and J is TRBJ2-3; maybe TRBD2 (5 bases). Sequences were obtained from memory CD4+ T cells from blood. This sequence was found in an adult in good health and CMV-seropositive. In DNA form, the CDR3 reads TGTGCCACCAGCAGAGATGACGGGATCTCCGATACGCAGTATTTT. Amino acids: CATSRDDGISDTQYF.